The 9 T cell receptor beta chains reported below all come from one sample, sequenced in a study of blood T cells in healthy people across ages. For the second PCR, which ran for roughly 6 to 12 cycles, a sample-barcoded 5' primer and a J-beta primer mix were used. TCRdb itself ran the 5' RACE reads through MiXCR, one entry per CDR3 protein. The repertoire includes over 1.5 million distinct CDR3 sequences, less than 50% of them detected once, and about 2.1% sits in the top ten. The sequencing sample was made of blood. The receptors come from a woman aged 40 to 50 in good health.

The chain is built from TRBV28 and TRBJ2-1; the match to TRBD2 covers 8 bases. CDR1 is MDHEN and CDR2 is SYDVKM in the germline V gene. This CDR3 is built from 15 residues. The ends lost 7 bases at V and 4 bases at J; junction bases unmatched: 9. CDR3 sequence (DNA): TGTGCCAGCATCAATAGCGGGACGACATACAATGAGCAGTTCTTC. This translates into CASINSGTTYNEQFF. Filled out from reference TRBV28 and TRBJ2-1, the complete variable domain reads DVKVTQSSRYLVKRTGEKVFLECVQDMDHENMFWYRQDPGLGLRLIYFSYDVKMKEKGDIPEGYSVSREKKERFSLILESASTNQTSMYLCASINSGTTYNEQFFGPGTRLTVL.

This clonotype was observed a handful of times. The chain links TRBV13 to TRBJ2-1; TRBD1 aligns across 7 bases. Germline CDR1 reads PRHDT; CDR2 reads FYEKMQ (reference sequence). V shed 7 bases and J 2 bases; nucleotides not matched to a gene: 11. The CDR3 is 16 amino acids. This CDR3 is CASTGSEGAAYNEQFF. CDR3 DNA sequence: TGTGCCAGCACCGGTTCAGAGGGGGCGGCCTACAATGAGCAGTTCTTC.

J is TRBJ2-1 and V is TRBV7-3; a possible D gene is TRBD2 (6 bases). The V end was cut by 1 base, the J end by 7 bases, with 11 bases between. Germline CDR1 and CDR2: SGHTA and FQGTGA. The length of the CDR3 is 14 residues. This CDR3 reads CASSLIPRGNEQFF. CDR3 nucleotide sequence: TGTGCCAGCAGCTTAATCCCCCGGGGGAATGAGCAGTTCTTC.

V and J are TRBV20-1 and TRBJ2-1; 9 bases align to TRBD1. CDR1 is DFQATT and CDR2 is SNEGSKA in the germline V gene (reference sequence). The CDR3 sequence is 15 residues long. CDR3 sequence (DNA): TGCGGTGTCGACCGGGGGACAGGGATCTCGAATGAGCAGTTCTTC. Its protein product is CGVDRGTGISNEQFF.

V usage is TRBV19 and J usage is TRBJ2-1; 9 bases are shared with TRBD2. Per germline, CDR1 LNHDA and CDR2 SQIVND (reference sequence). The CDR3 has 17 residues. V gave up 1 base and J gave up 4 bases; unmatched junction bases: 8. The CDR3 DNA reads as TGTGCCAGTAGTATAGCCCGTAGCGGGGGTCTTTACAATGAGCAGTTCTTC. As protein: CASSIARSGGLYNEQFF. The whole variable domain, remainder taken from reference TRBV19 and TRBJ2-1, is DGGITQSPKYLFRKEGQNVTLSCEQNLNHDAMYWYRQDPGQGLRLIYYSQIVNDFQKGDIAEGYSVSREKKESFPLTVTSAQKNPTAFYLCASSIARSGGLYNEQFFGPGTRLTVL.

This clonotype was detected a few times. The chain links TRBV5-1 to TRBJ2-7; D may be TRBD1 (5 bases). CDR3 length: 14 amino acids. Germline V gives CDR1 SGHRS, CDR2 YFSETQ. Between the trimmed V and J ends, which lost 4 bases and 5 bases, there was a span of 16 bases. In DNA, the CDR3 is TGCGCCAGCAGCGCCGGAATCAGGGTCGACGAGCAGTACTTC. This codes for CASSAGIRVDEQYF.

The V call is TRBV20-1, the J call TRBJ1-2, with 7 nucleotides matching TRBD1. The J segment lost 1 base and the V segment lost 1 base, leaving 6 bases of the junction unmatched. The germline CDR1 and CDR2 sequences are DFQATT and SNEGSKA (reference sequence). The CDR3 is 15 residues long. The CDR3 region has the DNA TGCAGTGCTAGAGGGGAAAACAGGGGTAACTATGGCTACACCTTC. As protein: CSARGENRGNYGYTF.

This CDR3 reads CVIPWQGQVDEQFF. CDR3 nucleotide sequence: TGTGTCATACCCTGGCAGGGGCAAGTCGATGAGCAGTTCTTC. This chain joins TRBV2 and TRBJ2-1; possible D gene TRBD1, 6 bases. From germline, CDR1 is SNHLY and CDR2 FYNNEI. The CDR3 length is 14 residues.

This clonotype was counted between two and nine times. The rearrangement uses TRBV4-2 and TRBJ2-3; TRBD2 aligns across 10 bases. CDR1 and CDR2 (germline): LGHNA, YNFKEQ. The CDR3 length is 16 residues. After removal of 1 base from V and 3 bases from J, the junction contained 4 bases not matched to a gene. Written as DNA, the CDR3 is TGTGCCAGCAGCCAAGGAGCGGGGGGGCTGACAGATACGCAGTATTTT. Protein sequence: CASSQGAGGLTDTQYF.